This T cell receptor (beta chain) originates from a study of blood T cell repertoires in COVID-19 (dated by TCRdb to 2019 to 2021). About the study as a whole: Samples from collaborators originated in the United States, Italy and Spain and spanned both the acute and convalescent phases of COVID-19. The material from the prospective study consisted of cDNA or gDNA derived from T cells, B-cell-depleted T cells, or PBMCs. Deeply sampled blood TCRbeta repertoires from subjects exposed to, actively infected with, or recovered from COVID-19 were included in the dataset. A freely available public database, intended as a resource for researchers studying the immune response to SARS-CoV-2, is where the repertoires were released. The samples were drawn from two sources: the first 160 participants of the ongoing ImmuneRACE study, and 950 to 1,500 subjects contributed by 6 global collaborators. A de-identified subject ID, COVID-19 status, age in years and sex were almost always included in the sample metadata. Where HLA class I and class II types were available, the types were taken from metadata supplied by the sample provider, not from assay-based typing.

Of note for this clone: The specificity of this receptor is unknown. Qualities for individual bases were not recorded, and no much larger clone is one base off. This CDR3 is also generated by other DNA sequences in the sample.

The CDR3 sequence holds 14 residues, the cysteine and phenylalanine included. Kept here is only the CDR3 DNA, which spans 42 bases and is read in frame from base 1. The germline V gene yields MRHNA for CDR1 and SNTAGT for CDR2. The V and J ends are trimmed by 0 bases and 5 bases, leaving 10 bases between them. Overall study results and their limits: The amount of clinical and demographic metadata varied by source and participant and was provided uncurated.

Enrolling through a virtual design, the prospective study's participants ranged in age from roughly 18 to 89 years and lived across 24 United States geographic areas. In the prospective study, cohorts were assigned on the basis of participant-reported clinical history obtained from a screening survey and a study questionnaire. For ImmuneRACE Cohort 3, a participant was defined as recovered based on two consecutive negative NP/OP PCR tests, clearance by a healthcare professional, or resolution of symptoms. Each participant in the prospective study had whole blood, serum and a nasopharyngeal or oropharyngeal swab collected by mobile phlebotomists. Prospective study participants could optionally give additional blood draws and questionnaires over a 2-month period. Prospective study blood samples were shipped either frozen or at room temperature before DNA extraction. TCRbeta CDR3 regions were amplified from genomic DNA using the immunoSEQ Assay, a bias-controlled multiplex PCR. The authors' pipeline ran thus. Nucleated cell counts per sample were estimated from amplification of reference gene primers within the assay. To quantify the absolute abundance of each unique TCRbeta CDR3 rearrangement, sequence reads were collapsed and filtered. For each sample, productive Simpson clonality was calculated as the square root of Simpson's diversity index over productive rearrangements. TCRdb obtained this table from immuneACCESS and retained in-frame rearrangements with V and J assigned. These tables miss some clones; where compared with another copy, unresolved V genes account for less than half of the shortfall, and the remainder is unexplained. The DNA was the basis for D and trimming; V, J and clone size are from that table. The sample records some 200,000 clones, 75% to 85% of which are singletons. The leading ten clones occupy 12% of the sample.

The chain was built from TRBV6-4 and TRBJ1-1, with a weak D call of TRBD1 (5 bases match). This sequence was found in a middle-aged man who had recovered from COVID-19. The specimen sequenced was PBMCs or T cells enriched from blood (not recorded which). The DNA reads TGTGCCAGCAGTGACTCTAGTCGGGGGACTGAAGCTTTCTTT. This gives the protein CASSDSSRGTEAFF.